Listed below are T cell receptor beta chains from one sample, sequenced in a study of blood T cells in healthy people across ages. From the 5' RACE reads, TCRdb called clonotypes with MiXCR, one entry per CDR3 protein. The table has about 680,000 distinct CDR3 sequences, around 45% seen once. The sample consisted of blood. These receptors were collected from a woman aged 55 to 70 in good health. Both conserved end residues are part of each CDR3. The order of the fields is V gene, D gene, J gene, clone size, CDR3 DNA, CDR3 protein. A D gene is named only where the DNA matches it firmly. Clone size is shown for a subset of rows, as once, few, many or a class of expanded clone.

v_gene: TRBV3-1
d_gene: .
j_gene: TRBJ2-5
abundance: .
CDR3nt: TGTGCCAGCAGCCCGTCGCACAGGGAAGAGACCCAGTACTTC
CDR3aa: CASSPSHREETQYF

v_gene: TRBV4-3
d_gene: .
j_gene: TRBJ1-2
abundance: few
CDR3nt: TGCGCCAGCAGCCAAGCTAGTGGGGGGTTTGGCTACACCTTC
CDR3aa: CASSQASGGFGYTF

v_gene: TRBV20-1
d_gene: .
j_gene: TRBJ2-1
abundance: many
CDR3nt: TGCAGTGCTAGAGTGCGGCGGGAAGGGTACAATGAGCAGTTCTTC
CDR3aa: CSARVRREGYNEQFF

v_gene: TRBV3-1
d_gene: .
j_gene: TRBJ2-3
abundance: .
CDR3nt: TGTGCCAGCAGCCAGGGGTCCTTCACAGATACGCAGTATTTT
CDR3aa: CASSQGSFTDTQYF

v_gene: TRBV20-1
d_gene: .
j_gene: TRBJ1-6
abundance: .
CDR3nt: TGCAGTTCTTTCCCCGGCCGATCCGATAATTCACCCCTCCACTTT
CDR3aa: CSSFPGRSDNSPLHF

v_gene: TRBV29-1
d_gene: .
j_gene: TRBJ2-2
abundance: .
CDR3nt: TGCAGCGCTGAAGGGGGACGGGGCACCACCGGGGAGCTGTTTTTT
CDR3aa: CSAEGGRGTTGELFF

v_gene: TRBV25-1
d_gene: .
j_gene: TRBJ1-6
abundance: few
CDR3nt: TGTGCCAGCAGGGGCGGATTTTTTGATAATTCACCCCTCCACTTT
CDR3aa: CASRGGFFDNSPLHF

v_gene: TRBV10-3
d_gene: .
j_gene: TRBJ2-6
abundance: few
CDR3nt: TGTGCCACCCTGGACGTGCAGGGTGCCCTCTCTGGGGCCAACGTCCTGACTTTC
CDR3aa: CATLDVQGALSGANVLTF

v_gene: TRBV7-9
d_gene: TRBD1
j_gene: TRBJ1-2
abundance: .
CDR3nt: TGTGCCAGCAGCTTTAAGGGGGCGGTAAATGGCTACACCTTC
CDR3aa: CASSFKGAVNGYTF

v_gene: TRBV27
d_gene: .
j_gene: TRBJ1-2
abundance: .
CDR3nt: TGTGCCAGCAGTTTATCGAACTCCTATGGCTACACCTTC
CDR3aa: CASSLSNSYGYTF

v_gene: TRBV7-6
d_gene: .
j_gene: TRBJ2-7
abundance: .
CDR3nt: TGTGCCAGCAGCCCCGGGAGCCGGGGGGAGCAGTACTTC
CDR3aa: CASSPGSRGEQYF

v_gene: TRBV20-1
d_gene: TRBD2
j_gene: TRBJ2-1
abundance: many
CDR3nt: TGCAGTGCTATTCATCGTCTAGCGGAGTTTCCCTCGGATGAGCAGTTCTTC
CDR3aa: CSAIHRLAEFPSDEQFF

v_gene: TRBV20-1
d_gene: .
j_gene: TRBJ2-7
abundance: few
CDR3nt: TGCAGTGCTACCCCCTCCCAGCGAACCTACAATGAGCAGTACTTC
CDR3aa: CSATPSQRTYNEQYF

v_gene: TRBV20-1
d_gene: TRBD1
j_gene: TRBJ2-5
abundance: .
CDR3nt: TGCAGTGCTGGGGACAGGGCAAAAGAGACCCAGTACTTC
CDR3aa: CSAGDRAKETQYF

v_gene: TRBV24-1
d_gene: TRBD1
j_gene: TRBJ1-1
abundance: .
CDR3nt: TGTGCCACCGGATTAGCAGGGGGAGCGGCTTTCTTT
CDR3aa: CATGLAGGAAFF

v_gene: TRBV7-9
d_gene: .
j_gene: TRBJ2-5
abundance: .
CDR3nt: TGTGCCAGCAGCTTAGCCAGGGTTGAGACCCAGTACTTC
CDR3aa: CASSLARVETQYF

v_gene: TRBV6-6
d_gene: .
j_gene: TRBJ2-5
abundance: .
CDR3nt: TGTGCCAGCAGTTATCTAGCAGGTCAGGAGACCCAGTACTTC
CDR3aa: CASSYLAGQETQYF

v_gene: TRBV3-1
d_gene: TRBD2
j_gene: TRBJ2-7
abundance: few
CDR3nt: TGTGCCAGCAGCCAAGATCGTGGCGGGAGTCCCTACGAGCAGTACTTC
CDR3aa: CASSQDRGGSPYEQYF

v_gene: TRBV5-6
d_gene: TRBD1
j_gene: TRBJ2-7
abundance: .
CDR3nt: TGCGCCAGCAGCTCGGGGACAGCTCACATTTACGAGCAGTACTTC
CDR3aa: CASSSGTAHIYEQYF

v_gene: TRBV18
d_gene: TRBD2
j_gene: TRBJ2-5
abundance: .
CDR3nt: TGTGCCAGCTCACCACGGTCTGGCGGGAGACGGGGGCAAGAGACCCAGTACTTC
CDR3aa: CASSPRSGGRRGQETQYF

v_gene: TRBV7-8
d_gene: TRBD1
j_gene: TRBJ2-7
abundance: many
CDR3nt: TGTGCCAGCAGCCTCGGGACAGTTGGGGAGCAGTACTTC
CDR3aa: CASSLGTVGEQYF

v_gene: TRBV6-2/TRBV6-3
d_gene: TRBD2
j_gene: TRBJ2-1
abundance: .
CDR3nt: TGTGCCAGCAGTCCCCCTAGCGGGAGTAGCTATGAGCAGTTCTTC
CDR3aa: CASSPPSGSSYEQFF

v_gene: TRBV7-2
d_gene: .
j_gene: TRBJ2-1
abundance: .
CDR3nt: TGTGCCAGCAGCTTGGACGCCGCCTCCTACAATGAGCAGTTCTTC
CDR3aa: CASSLDAASYNEQFF

v_gene: TRBV5-1
d_gene: .
j_gene: TRBJ2-1
abundance: once
CDR3nt: TGCGCCAGCAGCTGGGGGGCGGGCAACGAGCAGTTCTTC
CDR3aa: CASSWGAGNEQFF

v_gene: TRBV28
d_gene: .
j_gene: TRBJ2-7
abundance: .
CDR3nt: TGTGCCAGCAGTCAATCCAACATCGTCTACGAGCAGTACTTC
CDR3aa: CASSQSNIVYEQYF

v_gene: TRBV12-3/TRBV12-4
d_gene: .
j_gene: TRBJ1-5
abundance: .
CDR3nt: TGTGCCAGCAGTTTTAACCGAGATCAGCCCCAGCATTTT
CDR3aa: CASSFNRDQPQHF

v_gene: TRBV4-3
d_gene: TRBD2
j_gene: TRBJ2-1
abundance: few
CDR3nt: TGCGCCAGCAGCCAATCTTCACTAGCGGGAGGGAGGAACAATGAGCAGTTCTTC
CDR3aa: CASSQSSLAGGRNNEQFF

v_gene: TRBV5-1
d_gene: .
j_gene: TRBJ1-2
abundance: .
CDR3nt: TGCGCCAGCAGCTTGGCGGGGGGTATGGACTATGGCTACACCTTC
CDR3aa: CASSLAGGMDYGYTF

v_gene: TRBV6-2/TRBV6-3
d_gene: TRBD2
j_gene: TRBJ2-1
abundance: few
CDR3nt: TGTGCCAGCAGCGCCGGGACTAGACATGAGCAGTTCTTC
CDR3aa: CASSAGTRHEQFF

v_gene: TRBV15
d_gene: TRBD1
j_gene: TRBJ1-6
abundance: .
CDR3nt: TGTGCCACCAGCAGAGGTGGGACAGGGGGCGCAGGAAATTCACCCCTCCACTTT
CDR3aa: CATSRGGTGGAGNSPLHF

v_gene: TRBV12-3/TRBV12-4
d_gene: TRBD2
j_gene: TRBJ2-1
abundance: .
CDR3nt: TGTGCCAGCAGTTTCTGGCGCGGGACTATGGATGAGCAGTTCTTC
CDR3aa: CASSFWRGTMDEQFF

v_gene: TRBV28
d_gene: TRBD1
j_gene: TRBJ2-7
abundance: .
CDR3nt: TGTGCCAGCTTGCGCTCCCAGGGGGCGGGGTACGAGCAGTACTTC
CDR3aa: CASLRSQGAGYEQYF

v_gene: TRBV6-5
d_gene: TRBD2
j_gene: TRBJ2-7
abundance: .
CDR3nt: TGTGCCAGCAGTTACCCAACTAGCGGGAGCAGTTACGAGCAGTACTTC
CDR3aa: CASSYPTSGSSYEQYF

v_gene: TRBV18
d_gene: .
j_gene: TRBJ2-3
abundance: few
CDR3nt: TGTGCCAGCTCAGCGTTTCGTGGAGATACGCAGTATTTT
CDR3aa: CASSAFRGDTQYF

v_gene: TRBV10-3
d_gene: .
j_gene: TRBJ2-3
abundance: .
CDR3nt: TGTGCCATCAGCAAAGGAGGGGCAGGGGAAGATACGCAGTATTTT
CDR3aa: CAISKGGAGEDTQYF

v_gene: TRBV5-1
d_gene: .
j_gene: TRBJ2-7
abundance: many
CDR3nt: TGCGCCAGCAGCCCCTCTCTGGACTTTTCCTACGAGCAGTACTTC
CDR3aa: CASSPSLDFSYEQYF

v_gene: TRBV6-2/TRBV6-3
d_gene: .
j_gene: TRBJ1-2
abundance: .
CDR3nt: TGTGCCAGCAGTTACGAGTTATCCGGGGCCTCTAACTATGGCTACACCTTC
CDR3aa: CASSYELSGASNYGYTF

v_gene: TRBV7-2
d_gene: TRBD1
j_gene: TRBJ2-7
abundance: .
CDR3nt: TGTGCCAGCAGCTTAGGCGACAGGGTCTACGAGCAGTACTTC
CDR3aa: CASSLGDRVYEQYF

v_gene: TRBV29-1
d_gene: TRBD1
j_gene: TRBJ1-2
abundance: .
CDR3nt: TGCAGCCTTTCCGGGACAGGGTCGGGTGGCTACACCTTC
CDR3aa: CSLSGTGSGGYTF

v_gene: TRBV27
d_gene: TRBD2
j_gene: TRBJ2-7
abundance: .
CDR3nt: TGTGCCAGCAGTTTAGAGGGGAGGGGTCCCCAGTACTTC
CDR3aa: CASSLEGRGPQYF

v_gene: TRBV27
d_gene: TRBD2
j_gene: TRBJ2-7
abundance: .
CDR3nt: TGTGCCAGCAGTTTCCACCGGGGGGAAGCTAGCGGGAGGAGCTACGAGCAGTACTTC
CDR3aa: CASSFHRGEASGRSYEQYF

v_gene: TRBV20-1
d_gene: .
j_gene: TRBJ1-6
abundance: .
CDR3nt: TGCAGTGCTAGGTCCCGAGGAAATAATTCACCCCTCCACTTT
CDR3aa: CSARSRGNNSPLHF

v_gene: TRBV6-5
d_gene: .
j_gene: TRBJ1-2
abundance: .
CDR3nt: TGTGCCAGCAGAGCCGGGGGCCGAAACTATGGCTACACCTTC
CDR3aa: CASRAGGRNYGYTF

v_gene: TRBV6-1
d_gene: .
j_gene: TRBJ2-7
abundance: many
CDR3nt: TGTGCCAGCAGTGAGGAATACGAGCAGTACTTC
CDR3aa: CASSEEYEQYF

v_gene: TRBV4-3
d_gene: .
j_gene: TRBJ2-3
abundance: many
CDR3nt: TGCGCCAGCAGCCAAGATCATGGGGAGGCCGATACGCAGTATTTT
CDR3aa: CASSQDHGEADTQYF

v_gene: TRBV4-2
d_gene: .
j_gene: TRBJ2-1
abundance: many
CDR3nt: TGTGCCAGCAGCCAAGTTGGCGTCAATGAGCAGTTCTTC
CDR3aa: CASSQVGVNEQFF

v_gene: TRBV10-3
d_gene: TRBD2
j_gene: TRBJ2-1
abundance: .
CDR3nt: TGTGCCATCAGTGAGTCTAGCGGGAGGAATCCCTACAATGAGCAGTTCTTC
CDR3aa: CAISESSGRNPYNEQFF

v_gene: TRBV2
d_gene: TRBD2
j_gene: TRBJ2-5
abundance: .
CDR3nt: TGTGCCAGCCATGGGACTAGCGGGATAGAGACCCAGTACTTC
CDR3aa: CASHGTSGIETQYF

v_gene: TRBV11-1
d_gene: .
j_gene: TRBJ1-1
abundance: .
CDR3nt: TGTGCCAGCAGCTTCAACGGACGGCCGAACACTGAAGCTTTCTTT
CDR3aa: CASSFNGRPNTEAFF

v_gene: TRBV12-3/TRBV12-4
d_gene: TRBD1
j_gene: TRBJ1-2
abundance: .
CDR3nt: TGTGCCAGCAGTAGGGACAGGGCCCATGGCTACACCTTC
CDR3aa: CASSRDRAHGYTF

v_gene: TRBV4-2
d_gene: .
j_gene: TRBJ2-6
abundance: .
CDR3nt: TGTGCCAGCAGCCAGGGAACAGATGTTCCTGGGGCCAACGTCCTGACTTTC
CDR3aa: CASSQGTDVPGANVLTF

v_gene: TRBV19
d_gene: .
j_gene: TRBJ1-5
abundance: .
CDR3nt: TGTACCAGTAGAAACACCGGACACAAGAATCAGCCCCAGCATTTT
CDR3aa: CTSRNTGHKNQPQHF

v_gene: TRBV7-2
d_gene: TRBD2
j_gene: TRBJ2-5
abundance: .
CDR3nt: TGTGCCAGCAGCTTAAATGTTGTAGCGGGAGGCTGGGAGACCCAGTACTTC
CDR3aa: CASSLNVVAGGWETQYF

v_gene: TRBV29-1
d_gene: .
j_gene: TRBJ1-2
abundance: few
CDR3nt: TGCAGCGGGGGTGAGGGAGAAAACTATGGCTACACCTTC
CDR3aa: CSGGEGENYGYTF

v_gene: TRBV12-3/TRBV12-4
d_gene: .
j_gene: TRBJ2-1
abundance: .
CDR3nt: TGTGCCAGCAGCCGCGGACATCGCGATGAGCAGTTCTTC
CDR3aa: CASSRGHRDEQFF

v_gene: TRBV29-1
d_gene: .
j_gene: TRBJ1-1
abundance: few
CDR3nt: TGCAGCGTTGGAAGGCGCCAGGTTAACACTGAAGCTTTCTTT
CDR3aa: CSVGRRQVNTEAFF

v_gene: TRBV7-3
d_gene: .
j_gene: TRBJ2-1
abundance: .
CDR3nt: TGTGCCAGCAGCTCTGGAATTCAGGGGAATGAGCAGTTCTTC
CDR3aa: CASSSGIQGNEQFF

v_gene: TRBV5-6
d_gene: .
j_gene: TRBJ2-5
abundance: few
CDR3nt: TGTGCCAGCAGCTGGACAAGCGAGACCCAGTACTTC
CDR3aa: CASSWTSETQYF

v_gene: TRBV20-1
d_gene: .
j_gene: TRBJ2-1
abundance: .
CDR3nt: TGCAGTGCGGACAGTTTCGATGAGCAGTTCTTC
CDR3aa: CSADSFDEQFF

v_gene: TRBV9
d_gene: .
j_gene: TRBJ2-7
abundance: few
CDR3nt: TGTGCCAGCAGCGTAGCTCCCTCCCCCTACGAGCAGTATTTC
CDR3aa: CASSVAPSPYEQYF